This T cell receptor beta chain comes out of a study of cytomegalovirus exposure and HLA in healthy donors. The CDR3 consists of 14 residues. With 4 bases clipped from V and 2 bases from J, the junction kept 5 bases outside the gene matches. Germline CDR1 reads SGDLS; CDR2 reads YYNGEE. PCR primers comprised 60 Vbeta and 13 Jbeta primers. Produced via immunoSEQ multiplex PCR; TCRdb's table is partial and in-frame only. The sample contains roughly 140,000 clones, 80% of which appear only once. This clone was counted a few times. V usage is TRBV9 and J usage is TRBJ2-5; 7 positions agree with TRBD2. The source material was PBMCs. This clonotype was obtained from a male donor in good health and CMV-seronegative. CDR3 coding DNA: TGTGCCAGCAGCTCTTCGGGGGGACAAGAGACCCAGTACTTC. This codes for CASSSSGGQETQYF.